These 6 T cell receptor beta chains came from one sample sequenced in a study of T cells after yellow fever vaccination. One entry per CDR3 protein, called by TCRdb with MiXCR from the 5' RACE reads. Among roughly 260,000 distinct CDR3 sequences listed, around 13% were seen once. Specimen: CD4+ T cells sorted from PBMCs, collected 45 days after the yellow fever booster vaccination. These receptors all stem from a man younger than 40 who received the YFV17D yellow fever vaccine.

The chain couples TRBV4-3 to TRBJ2-1; D possibly corresponds to TRBD2 (6 bases). The V and J ends lost 4 bases and 0 bases respectively, with 13 bases between them. CDR3 length equals 16 residues. CDR1 and CDR2 from the germline V gene are LGHNA and YSLEER. CDR3 sequence reads: CASSPPGSGSYNEQFF. CDR3 DNA: TGCGCCAGCAGCCCGCCCGGTAGCGGCTCCTACAATGAGCAGTTCTTC.

This clonotype has a handful of counts. The rearrangement links TRBV15 to TRBJ2-1; TRBD2 is a possible D gene (6 bases). This CDR3 has 16 residues. Germline values: CDR1 LNHNV, CDR2 YYDKDF (reference sequence). V lost 1 base, J lost 4 bases, and 14 bases lay in between. CDR3 sequence: CATSRATSPGYNEQFF. CDR3 in DNA: TGTGCCACCAGCAGAGCCACTAGCCCGGGTTACAATGAGCAGTTCTTC.

The V and J genes are TRBV6-1 and TRBJ2-3; either TRBD1 or TRBD2 may supply D (5 bases each). Germline loops: CDR1 MNHNS, CDR2 SASEGT. V lost 6 bases and J lost 2, with 9 bases in between. This CDR3 comprises 13 residues. DNA for the CDR3: TGTGCCAGCAGCCGGGACCTCACAGATACGCAGTATTTT. Encoded protein: CASSRDLTDTQYF.

This clonotype was observed a few times. This chain links TRBV14 with TRBJ2-5, with a possible D match to TRBD2 (6 bases). The CDR3 consists of 14 residues. The germline V gene has CDR1 SGHDN and CDR2 FVKESK. V lost 1 base to trimming and J lost 4 bases, with 10 bases between them. The CDR3 spells CASSQVDYRETQYF. CDR3 coding DNA: TGTGCCAGCAGCCAAGTGGACTATAGAGAGACCCAGTACTTC.

The chain combines TRBV10-3 with TRBJ2-2; the D gene could be TRBD1 or TRBD2 (6 bases each). Trimming removed 9 bases at V and 0 bases at J, with 11 bases between. From germline, CDR1 is ENHRY and CDR2 SYGVKD. The CDR3 contains 14 residues. The CDR3 here is CAITGASNTGELFF. For the CDR3, the DNA is TGTGCCATAACGGGGGCGTCGAACACCGGGGAGCTGTTTTTT.

The chain employs TRBV30 and TRBJ2-1; no clear D. Germline CDR1 is GTSNPN and CDR2 is SVGIG (reference sequence). There are 12 residues in the CDR3. Deletions cut 0 bases from V and 6 bases from J, with 6 bases between. The CDR3 coding sequence is TGTGCCTGGAGTGTGACCCGCAATGAGCAGTTCTTC. This sequence encodes CAWSVTRNEQFF.